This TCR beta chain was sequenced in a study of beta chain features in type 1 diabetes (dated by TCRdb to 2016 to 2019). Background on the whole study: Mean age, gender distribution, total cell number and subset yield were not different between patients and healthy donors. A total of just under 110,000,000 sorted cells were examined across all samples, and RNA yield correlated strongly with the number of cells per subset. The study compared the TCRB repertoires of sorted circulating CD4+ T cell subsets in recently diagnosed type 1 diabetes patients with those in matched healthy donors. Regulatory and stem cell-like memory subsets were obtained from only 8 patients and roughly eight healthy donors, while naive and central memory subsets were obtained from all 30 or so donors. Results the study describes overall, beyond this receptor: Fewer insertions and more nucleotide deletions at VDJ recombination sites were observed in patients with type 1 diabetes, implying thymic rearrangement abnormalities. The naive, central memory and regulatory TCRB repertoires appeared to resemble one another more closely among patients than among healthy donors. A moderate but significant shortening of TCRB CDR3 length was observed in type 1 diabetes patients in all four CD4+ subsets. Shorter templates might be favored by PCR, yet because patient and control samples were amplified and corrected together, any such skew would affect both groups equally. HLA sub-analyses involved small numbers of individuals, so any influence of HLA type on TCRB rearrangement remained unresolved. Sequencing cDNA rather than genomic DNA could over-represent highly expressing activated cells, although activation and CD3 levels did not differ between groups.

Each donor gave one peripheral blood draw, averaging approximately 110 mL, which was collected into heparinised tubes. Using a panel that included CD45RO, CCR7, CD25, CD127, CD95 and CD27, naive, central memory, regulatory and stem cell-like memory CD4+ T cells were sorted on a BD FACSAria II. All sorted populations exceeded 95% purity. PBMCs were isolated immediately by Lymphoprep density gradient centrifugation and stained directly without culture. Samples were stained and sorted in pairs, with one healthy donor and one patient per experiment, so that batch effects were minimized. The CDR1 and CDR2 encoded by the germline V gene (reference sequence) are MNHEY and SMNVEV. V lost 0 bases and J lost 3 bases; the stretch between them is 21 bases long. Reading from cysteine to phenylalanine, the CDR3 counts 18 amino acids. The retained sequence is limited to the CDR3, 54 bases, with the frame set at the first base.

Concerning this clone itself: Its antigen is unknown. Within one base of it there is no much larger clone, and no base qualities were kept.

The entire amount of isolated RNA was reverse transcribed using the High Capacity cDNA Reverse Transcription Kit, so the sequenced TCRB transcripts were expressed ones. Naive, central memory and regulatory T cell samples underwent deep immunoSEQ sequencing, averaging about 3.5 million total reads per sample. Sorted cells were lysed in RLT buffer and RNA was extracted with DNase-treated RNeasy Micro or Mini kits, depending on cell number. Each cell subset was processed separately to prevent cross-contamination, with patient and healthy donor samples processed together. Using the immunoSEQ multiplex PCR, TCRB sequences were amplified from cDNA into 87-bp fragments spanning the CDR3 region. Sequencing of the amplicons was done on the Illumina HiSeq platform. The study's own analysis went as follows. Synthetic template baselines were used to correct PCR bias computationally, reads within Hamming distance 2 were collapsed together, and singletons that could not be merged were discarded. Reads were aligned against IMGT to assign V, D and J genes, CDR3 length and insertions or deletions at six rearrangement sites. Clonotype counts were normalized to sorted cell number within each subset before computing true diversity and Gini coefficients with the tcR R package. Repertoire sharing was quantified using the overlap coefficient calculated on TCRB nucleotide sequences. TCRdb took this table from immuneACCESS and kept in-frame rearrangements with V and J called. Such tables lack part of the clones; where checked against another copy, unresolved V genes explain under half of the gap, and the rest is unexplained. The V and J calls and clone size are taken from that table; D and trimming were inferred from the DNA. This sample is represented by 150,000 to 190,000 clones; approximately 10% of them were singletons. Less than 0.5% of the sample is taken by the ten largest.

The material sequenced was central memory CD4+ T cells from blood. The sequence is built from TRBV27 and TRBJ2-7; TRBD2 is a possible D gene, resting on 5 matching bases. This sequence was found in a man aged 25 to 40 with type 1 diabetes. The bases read TGTGCCAGCAGTTTATCTTACCCCTTAAGAGGGCAGGACTACGAGCAGTACTTC. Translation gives CASSLSYPLRGQDYEQYF.